Shown below are 24 T cell receptor beta chains from a single sample sequenced in a study of blood T cells in healthy people across ages. A sample-barcoded 5' primer and a J-beta primer mix were used in a second PCR of about 6 to 12 cycles. TCRdb re-analysed the 5' RACE reads in MiXCR, keeping a single row per CDR3 protein. Of 1.2 million to 1.5 million distinct CDR3 sequences in the sample, approximately 59% were seen once. Material for sequencing was blood. Every receptor here comes from a man aged 18-30 years in good health.

A few counts support this clonotype. This chain joins TRBV25-1 and TRBJ1-4; weak D call: TRBD1 (5 bases). Germline CDR1 MGHDK, CDR2 SYGVNS. CDR3 length equals 13 residues. The V end was cut by 7 bases, the J end by 6 bases, with 12 bases between. In DNA form, the CDR3 reads TGTGCCAGCACAGGGATCCTCCATGAAAAACTGTTTTTT. Amino acid sequence: CASTGILHEKLFF.

The chain employs TRBV7-8 and TRBJ2-7; no clear D gene. V was clipped by 4 bases and J by 4 bases, with 14 bases between them. The V gene's germline CDR1 is SGHVS and CDR2 FQNEAQ. This CDR3 is 14 amino acids long. Here the CDR3 reads CASSYRRSQYEQYF. CDR3 in DNA: TGTGCCAGCAGCTACCGACGGTCTCAGTACGAGCAGTACTTC.

The rearrangement links TRBV6-5 to TRBJ2-4; D perhaps matches TRBD2 (7 bases). The J call may be faulty, since TRBJ2-7 better matches the DNA end. This CDR3 contains 15 residues. CDR1 and CDR2 (germline): MNHEY, SVGAGI. CDR3 coding DNA: TGTGCCAGCAGTTACCGGGGGGCCTCTGAGAACGAGCAGTACTTC. Its translation: CASSYRGASENEQYF.

This clonotype was detected only once. CDR3 in DNA: TGCGCCAGCAGCCACCAACATCCAACTAATGAAAAACTGTTTTTT. Amino acids: CASSHQHPTNEKLFF. This sequence joins TRBV4-3 and TRBJ1-4; D is ambiguous. Trimming took 3 bases from V and 0 from J, leaving 8 bases between them. From germline, CDR1 is LGHNA and CDR2 YSLEER. The CDR3 has 15 amino acids.

The V call is TRBV6-1, the J call TRBJ1-4; D gene ambiguous. CDR3 length: 12 residues. V lost 3 bases and J 8 bases, leaving 7 bases between the germline ends. CDR1 is MNHNS, CDR2 SASEGT, per germline. CDR3 DNA sequence: TGTGCCAGCAGTGAGGTAAAGGAAAAACTGTTTTTT. This encodes CASSEVKEKLFF.

For the CDR3, the DNA is TGCAGTGCTCCACAGGGAGTGGGGGAGACCCAGTACTTC. Residues: CSAPQGVGETQYF. The genes are TRBV20-1 and TRBJ2-5; maybe TRBD1 (6 bases). This CDR3 contains 13 residues. Trimming left V 5 bases short and J 5 bases short, with 15 bases between. Germline CDR1 DFQATT, CDR2 SNEGSKA (reference sequence).

In this sample, this clonotype turned up a few times. The chain carries TRBV4-3 and TRBJ2-7; tentatively, D is TRBD2 (6 bases). This CDR3 contains 14 residues. Germline CDR1 and CDR2: LGHNA and YSLEER. With 3 bases removed from V and 4 bases from J, the gap between germline ends came to 13 bases. In nucleotides, the CDR3 is TGCGCCAGCAGCCAGCGACCTGCGGGGTACGAGCAGTACTTC. Translated, it gives CASSQRPAGYEQYF.

V is TRBV20-1 and J is TRBJ2-5; TRBD1 matches at 8 bases. This CDR3 region has 14 residues. In germline, CDR1 is DFQATT, CDR2 SNEGSKA (reference sequence). J gave up 5 bases and V 1 base, and 6 bases lay outside the gene matches. CDR3 sequence: CSARGGQGDETQYF. DNA of the CDR3: TGCAGTGCTAGAGGAGGACAGGGCGACGAGACCCAGTACTTC.

The rearrangement links TRBV20-1 to TRBJ1-1; D uncertain. Trimming pared 3 bases from V and 7 bases from J, leaving 9 bases between. Germline V CDR1 and CDR2: DFQATT, SNEGSKA (reference sequence). This CDR3 is 11 amino acids long. The CDR3 region is CSASPGNEAFF. The DNA for the CDR3 is TGCAGTGCTAGCCCAGGCAATGAAGCTTTCTTT.

The chain has TRBV6-5 and TRBJ2-2; D is possibly TRBD1 (6 bases). This CDR3 has 15 amino acids. V lost 5 bases to trimming and J lost 6 bases, with 16 bases between them. Germline CDR1 and CDR2: MNHEY and SVGAGI. The CDR3 here is CASSPRTAVAGELFF. CDR3 coding DNA: TGTGCCAGCAGTCCACGGACAGCGGTAGCCGGGGAGCTGTTTTTT.

In the case of this clonotype: The junction departs from the called germline gene at one end, perhaps through a read error. This chain connects TRBV7-9 to TRBJ2-1, with 8 bases fitting TRBD2. The CDR3 length is 14 residues. Per the germline V gene, CDR1 is SEHNR and CDR2 is FQNEAQ (reference sequence). CDR3 sequence reads: CASSSGLGQGEQFF. DNA of the CDR3: TGTGCCAGCAGCTCGGGACTAGGGCAGGGTGAGCAGTTTTTC.

J is TRBJ1-1 and V is TRBV11-2; maybe TRBD1 (6 bases). This CDR3 comprises 16 residues. With 7 bases removed from V and 0 bases from J, the gap between germline ends came to 18 bases. Germline V gene data show CDR1 as SGHAT and CDR2 as FQNNGV. The CDR3, as DNA: TGTGCCAGCATCGACAACAGGGTAGGGATGAACACTGAAGCTTTCTTT. Translated, it gives CASIDNRVGMNTEAFF.

This clonotype has a handful of counts. The chain has TRBV5-1 and TRBJ1-1; D may be TRBD1 (5 bases). There are 14 residues in the CDR3. Per the germline V gene, CDR1 is SGHRS and CDR2 is YFSETQ. Trimming stripped 2 bases from V and 1 base from J, with 9 bases between. The CDR3 DNA reads as TGCGCCAGCAGCTTCGCGGGACGGAACACTGAAGCTTTCTTT. Protein: CASSFAGRNTEAFF. The complete variable domain, with remaining parts taken from reference TRBV5-1 and TRBJ1-1, reads KAGVTQTPRYLIKTRGQQVTLSCSPISGHRSVSWYQQTPGQGLQFLFEYFSETQRNKGNFPGRFSGRQFSNSRSEMNVSTLELGDSALYLCASSFAGRNTEAFFGQGTRLTVV.

This clonotype was observed at least ten times. Relative to the germline gene, one junction end is altered; a read error may explain this. The chain links TRBV4-1 to TRBJ2-5; possible D gene TRBD2, 6 bases. CDR1 and CDR2 (germline): MGHRA, YSYEKL. The CDR3 covers 14 residues. The DNA for the CDR3 is TGTGCCAGCAGCCAGGGACTCGCCCAAGAGACCCAGTACTTC. As protein: CASSQGLAQETQYF.

The chain combines TRBV7-6 with TRBJ2-2; 9 nucleotides match TRBD1. Germline V gene data show CDR1 as SGHVS and CDR2 as FNYEAQ. The CDR3 consists of 17 residues. The V gene end was trimmed by 5 bases and the J gene end by 3 bases; junction bases not matched to a gene: 10. The CDR3 bases are TGTGCCAGCAGCACTTATACAGGGGGCGAGGACACCGGGGAGCTGTTTTTT. Protein sequence: CASSTYTGGEDTGELFF. The full variable domain, completed using reference TRBV7-6 and TRBJ2-2, is GAGVSQSPRYKVTKRGQDVALRCDPISGHVSLYWYRQALGQGPEFLTYFNYEAQQDKSGLPNDRFSAERPEGSISTLTIQRTEQRDSAMYRCASSTYTGGEDTGELFFGEGSRLTVL.

The chain has TRBV6-4 and TRBJ2-7; the D is unclear. Trimming cost V 7 bases and J 11 bases, with 12 bases left between them. Germline CDR1 is MRHNA and CDR2 is SNTAGT. The length of the CDR3 is 10 residues. The CDR3 reads CASTRTCKYF. Here the CDR3 DNA reads TGTGCCAGCACCAGGACGTGCAAGTACTTC.

The chain has TRBV28 and TRBJ1-2; D gene unclear. There are 12 residues in the CDR3. Trimming removed 6 bases from V and 8 bases from J, with 13 bases in between. Germline V gives CDR1 MDHEN, CDR2 SYDVKM. The CDR3 DNA is TGTGCCAGCAGCCAAGGGAGCGTGGGCTACACCTTC. Protein: CASSQGSVGYTF.

The CDR3 protein is CASPQAAGDEQFF. The CDR3 bases are TGTGCCAGCCCTCAGGCCGCTGGGGATGAGCAGTTCTTC. The genes are TRBV7-2 and TRBJ2-1, with no clear D. This CDR3 spans 13 amino acids. Germline V gene sequence: CDR1 SGHTA, CDR2 FQGNSA. Trimming cost V 8 bases and J 8 bases, with 16 bases left between them.

For this clonotype: At one of its ends the junction is not consistent with the germline gene, which may arise from a read error. The chain is built from TRBV29-1 and TRBJ2-7; no clear D gene. The CDR3 is 12 residues long. CDR1 and CDR2 from the germline V gene are SQVTM and ANQGSEA. The DNA of the CDR3 is TGCAGCGCCTTGGGCAGTACCTACGAGCAGAACTTC. Protein sequence: CSALGSTYEQNF.

The chain uses TRBV4-2 and TRBJ2-7; TRBD1 matches at 8 bases. The ends lost 0 bases at V and 4 bases at J; junction bases unmatched: 23. The CDR3 consists of 21 residues. Germline V gene sequence: CDR1 LGHNA, CDR2 YNFKEQ. CDR3 coding DNA: TGTGCCAGCAGCCAAGATCACGGACAGGGACGGACGGTGGGGCAGGTTTACGAGCAGTACTTC. It specifies CASSQDHGQGRTVGQVYEQYF.

This clonotype was seen a handful of times. The J gene is TRBJ2-1, the V gene TRBV15; D may correspond to TRBD1 or TRBD2 (7 bases each). The V end was cut by 4 bases, the J end by 10 bases, with 11 bases between. This CDR3 region has 12 residues. Germline CDR1 and CDR2: LNHNV and YYDKDF (reference sequence). CDR3: CATSNQGGEQFF. CDR3 coding DNA: TGTGCCACCAGCAATCAGGGGGGGGAGCAGTTCTTC.

The chain couples TRBV4-1 to TRBJ1-2; possible D gene TRBD1, 5 bases. CDR1 and CDR2 (germline): MGHRA, YSYEKL. The CDR3 sequence is 14 residues long. V was clipped by 0 bases and J by 6 bases, with 11 bases between them. CDR3 amino acids: CASSQEGRVNGYTF. For the CDR3, the DNA is TGCGCCAGCAGCCAAGAGGGCAGGGTTAATGGCTACACCTTC.

J is TRBJ2-3 and V is TRBV12-5, with D unresolved. Germline CDR1 is LGHNT and CDR2 is FRNRAP. The CDR3 length is 16 residues. Trimming cost V 4 bases and J 0 bases, with 14 bases left between them. The CDR3 region has the DNA TGTGCTAGTGGTTCCGGTCTTATTGCTAGCACAGATACGCAGTATTTT. Its translation is CASGSGLIASTDTQYF.

The chain recombines TRBV5-5 with TRBJ2-5; D is perhaps TRBD1 (6 bases). Trimming stripped 2 bases from V and 3 bases from J, with 17 bases between. Germline assignment: CDR1 SGHKS and CDR2 YYEKEE (reference sequence). The CDR3 spans 16 residues. The chain's CDR3 is CASSLTGYYGEETQYF. The CDR3 nucleotides read TGTGCCAGCAGCTTAACAGGGTACTACGGCGAAGAGACCCAGTACTTC.